Listed here are 25 T cell receptor beta chains from one sample, sequenced in a study of T cells in Graves' hyperthyroidism and ophthalmopathy. What was amplified from RNA transcripts were TCR beta CDR3 regions. The HTBI primer set served for first-round RT-PCR of the TCR CDR3. TCRdb re-analysed the multiplex PCR reads in MiXCR, keeping a single row per CDR3 protein. This table has about 740,000 distinct CDR3 sequences, less than 15% appearing once. The sample taken for sequencing was blood. The receptor set was obtained from a woman aged 18 to 35 with Graves' hyperthyroidism.

This clonotype was seen a few times. The rearrangement links TRBV6-1 to TRBJ2-7, with D uncertain. V lost 4 bases, J lost 2 bases, and 9 bases lay in between. Germline CDR1 MNHNS, CDR2 SASEGT. The length of the CDR3 is 13 residues. CDR3 region: CASSALSPYEQYF. In DNA, the CDR3 is TGTGCCAGCAGTGCCCTAAGCCCCTACGAGCAGTACTTC.

The CDR3 is CASSLPGLADEQYF. DNA for the CDR3: TGTGCCAGCAGCTTACCGGGACTAGCGGATGAGCAGTACTTC. V gene TRBV7-9 combines with J gene TRBJ2-7, with TRBD2 matching 11 bases. With V trimmed by 2 bases and J by 7 bases, 4 bases remained unmatched. Germline loops: CDR1 SEHNR, CDR2 FQNEAQ (reference sequence). The CDR3 covers 14 residues. Variable domain in full (rest from reference TRBV7-9 and TRBJ2-7): DTGVSQNPRHKITKRGQNVTFRCDPISEHNRLYWYRQTLGQGPEFLTYFQNEAQLEKSRLLSDRFSAERPKGSFSTLEIQRTEQGDSAMYLCASSLPGLADEQYFGPGTRLTVT.

The chain joins TRBV6-2 or TRBV6-3 to TRBJ2-1, with D uncertain. V gave up 2 bases and J gave up 0 bases, with 8 bases separating them. The CDR3 contains 15 residues. The germline CDR1 and CDR2 sequences are MNHEY and SVGEGT. Here the CDR3 DNA reads TGTGCCAGCAGTTACCGGAGTAGCTCCTACAATGAGCAGTTCTTC. Translated: CASSYRSSSYNEQFF.

This clonotype came up many times. The gene calls are TRBV20-1 and TRBJ2-7; D is perhaps TRBD1 or TRBD2 (5 bases each). CDR3 length: 12 residues. Germline V CDR1 and CDR2: DFQATT, SNEGSKA (reference sequence). Trimming removed 6 bases at V and 2 bases at J, with 11 bases between. DNA for the CDR3: TGCAGTGCCCGGGACGGAACCTACGAGCAGTACTTC. Translation: CSARDGTYEQYF.

This clonotype came up many times. V usage is TRBV20-1 and J usage is TRBJ2-7; TRBD2 matches 8 bases. The CDR3 length is 16 residues. Trimming at V came to 6 bases and at J to 2 bases, leaving 15 bases not matched to a gene. Germline V lookup: CDR1 DFQATT, CDR2 SNEGSKA (reference sequence). This CDR3 reads CSARPPLAGSTYEQYF. In DNA, the CDR3 is TGCAGTGCACGCCCCCCTCTAGCGGGTTCCACCTACGAGCAGTACTTC.

This clonotype was picked up many times. The J gene is TRBJ2-3, the V gene TRBV18, with D possibly TRBD1 on 7 matching bases. Per the germline V gene, CDR1 is KGHSH and CDR2 is LQKENI. V was clipped by 6 bases and J by 6 bases, with 19 bases between them. CDR3 size: 15 residues. The CDR3 bases are TGTGCCAGCTCCAAGGACCCAGGGGGGTACGATACGCAGTATTTT. This sequence encodes CASSKDPGGYDTQYF. Full variable domain (remainder filled in from reference TRBV18 and TRBJ2-3): NAGVMQNPRHLVRRRGQEARLRCSPMKGHSHVYWYRQLPEEGLKFMVYLQKENIIDESGMPKERFSAEFPKEGPSILRIQQVVRGDSAAYFCASSKDPGGYDTQYFGPGTRLTVL.

In its sample, this clonotype was seen a few times. The CDR3 region is CASSPYQGTSTDTQYF. DNA of the CDR3: TGTGCCAGCAGCCCTTACCAGGGGACTAGCACAGATACGCAGTATTTT. The rearrangement joins TRBV14 to TRBJ2-3; D possibly uses TRBD1 or TRBD2 (6 bases each). Trimming left V 4 bases short and J 0 bases short, with 14 bases between. CDR1 is SGHDN and CDR2 is FVKESK in the germline V gene. This CDR3 has 16 residues.

This clonotype was counted a few times. The rearrangement links TRBV12-3 or TRBV12-4 to TRBJ2-3; D may be TRBD1 (5 bases). The V end lost 1 base, the J end lost 2 bases, and 19 bases lay between the germline ends. The CDR3 has 18 residues. The DNA of the CDR3 is TGTGCCAGCAGTTTAGATCGGACATGGCTTAATCCCACAGATACGCAGTATTTT. This codes for CASSLDRTWLNPTDTQYF.

In this sample, this clonotype turned up many times. The chain uses TRBV7-2 and TRBJ1-6; D is perhaps TRBD1 (6 bases). The CDR3 runs to 18 residues. V lost 2 bases and J lost 0, with 14 bases in between. Germline V gives CDR1 SGHTA, CDR2 FQGNSA. The CDR3 loop is CASSLRGQTSSYNSPLHF. The CDR3 DNA reads as TGTGCCAGCAGCTTACGAGGACAGACCAGCTCCTATAATTCACCCCTCCACTTT.

In its sample, this clonotype was seen many times. The CDR3 spells CASSGQASWGYTF. In DNA, the CDR3 is TGTGCCAGCAGTGGACAGGCCTCTTGGGGCTACACCTTC. The gene calls are TRBV28 and TRBJ1-2, with 7 bases fitting TRBD1. J lost 8 bases, V lost 5 bases, and 8 bases had no gene match. Germline CDR1 reads MDHEN; CDR2 reads SYDVKM. The CDR3 is made up of 13 amino acids.

This clonotype was detected ten times or more. The chain links TRBV30 to TRBJ1-3; D is unresolved. The germline V gene has CDR1 GTSNPN and CDR2 SVGIG (reference sequence). The CDR3 is made up of 13 amino acids. The V gene lost 6 bases and the J gene lost 2 bases, with 11 bases spanning the gap. The CDR3 is CACPRIPGNTIYF. DNA of the CDR3: TGTGCCTGCCCCAGGATACCTGGAAACACCATATATTTT. Full variable domain (missing parts from reference TRBV30 and TRBJ1-3): SQTIHQWPATLVQPVGSPLSLECTVEGTSNPNLYWYRQAAGRGLQLLFYSVGIGQISSEVPQNLSASRPQDRQFILSSKKLLLSDSGFYLCACPRIPGNTIYFGEGSWLTVV.

The J gene is TRBJ2-6, the V gene TRBV19, with D perhaps assigned TRBD1 or TRBD2 (5 bases each). V gave up 2 bases and J gave up 1 base, with 15 bases separating them. Germline values: CDR1 LNHDA, CDR2 SQIVND (reference sequence). The CDR3 sequence is 18 residues long. CDR3 protein: CASSIYGGEVSGANVLTF. The CDR3 region has the DNA TGTGCCAGTAGTATATATGGGGGAGAGGTTTCTGGGGCCAACGTCCTGACTTTC.

This rearrangement joins TRBV29-1 to TRBJ2-1; D is unresolved. From germline, CDR1 is SQVTM and CDR2 ANQGSEA. The V gene lost 8 bases and the J gene lost 6 bases, with 5 bases spanning the gap. The CDR3 covers 9 residues. The CDR3 sequence is CSPRNEQFF. The CDR3 nucleotides read TGCAGCCCCCGCAATGAGCAGTTCTTC.

This rearrangement joins TRBV6-4 to TRBJ2-3, with 7 bases identical to TRBD2. CDR3 size: 15 residues. Trimming removed 5 bases from V and 6 bases from J; junction bases left unmatched: 11. Germline V CDR1 and CDR2: MRHNA, SNTAGT. The CDR3 reads CASSYSGAAGDTQYF. CDR3 DNA sequence: TGTGCCAGCAGTTACAGCGGGGCCGCGGGGGATACGCAGTATTTT.

This clonotype was counted ten times or more. The chain links TRBV5-1 to TRBJ2-1, with 14 bases fitting TRBD2. CDR3 length: 17 residues. CDR1 is SGHRS and CDR2 is YFSETQ in the germline V gene. Trimming removed 3 bases from V and 2 bases from J; junction bases left unmatched: 4. DNA of the CDR3: TGCGCCAGCAGCTGGGGGGGACTAGCGGGAGCCTACAATGAGCAGTTCTTC. Translated: CASSWGGLAGAYNEQFF. Drawing the rest from reference TRBV5-1 and TRBJ2-1, the complete variable domain is KAGVTQTPRYLIKTRGQQVTLSCSPISGHRSVSWYQQTPGQGLQFLFEYFSETQRNKGNFPGRFSGRQFSNSRSEMNVSTLELGDSALYLCASSWGGLAGAYNEQFFGPGTRLTVL.

This clonotype was observed many times. CDR3: CASSTSTDTQYF. The CDR3 DNA reads TGTGCCAGCAGCACTAGCACAGATACGCAGTATTTT. The J gene is TRBJ2-3, the V gene TRBV7-2; D uncertain. CDR3 length: 12 amino acids. Per the germline V gene, CDR1 is SGHTA and CDR2 is FQGNSA. Trimming removed 5 bases from V and 0 bases from J, with 3 bases in between.

This clonotype was detected ten times or more. The chain has TRBV16 and TRBJ1-4, with D unclear. The CDR3 length is 15 residues. V lost 0 bases and J 7 bases, leaving 12 bases between the germline ends. The germline V gene encodes CDR1 KGHSY and CDR2 FQNENV. The CDR3 loop is CASSQSFNPGEKLFF. The CDR3, as DNA: TGTGCCAGCAGCCAATCCTTCAACCCGGGTGAAAAACTGTTTTTT.

This clonotype came up a few times. CDR3: CATGRTTGVGGYTF. CDR3 DNA sequence: TGTGCCACCGGTCGAACTACAGGGGTGGGCGGCTACACCTTC. The rearrangement links TRBV6-5 to TRBJ1-2, with 7 bases matching TRBD1. Germline V gives CDR1 MNHEY, CDR2 SVGAGI. V trimming: 10 bases; J trimming: 8 bases; junction bases outside the gene matches: 16. This CDR3 has 14 residues.

This clonotype was recorded a few times. V usage is TRBV7-8 and J usage is TRBJ2-2; D gene unclear. Germline CDR1 reads SGHVS; CDR2 reads FQNEAQ. This CDR3 is 16 amino acids long. Trimming stripped 1 base from V and 1 base from J, with 10 bases between. In DNA, the CDR3 is TGTGCCAGCAGCTTAGGAAGCTTCCTGAACACCGGGGAGCTGTTTTTT. It codes for CASSLGSFLNTGELFF.

At least ten counts were recorded for this clonotype. CDR3 sequence: CASSSRQGNEKLFF. The CDR3 DNA sequence: TGTGCCAGCAGCTCGAGGCAGGGTAATGAAAAACTGTTTTTT. The J gene is TRBJ1-4, the V gene TRBV5-5, with a weak D call TRBD1 (5 bases). This CDR3 comprises 14 residues. The V end was cut by 3 bases, the J end by 4 bases, with 10 bases between. Germline CDR1 reads SGHKS; CDR2 reads YYEKEE (reference sequence).

The table lists this clonotype with many counts. V is TRBV6-2 or TRBV6-3 and J is TRBJ2-2; D is ambiguous. Germline lookup yields CDR1 MNHEY and CDR2 SVGEGT. The CDR3 covers 12 residues. Trimming pared 7 bases from V and 4 bases from J, leaving 7 bases between. CDR3: CASTPFTGELFF. In nucleotides, the CDR3 is TGTGCCAGCACCCCATTCACCGGGGAGCTGTTTTTT.

This clonotype was recorded many times. This sequence joins TRBV28 and TRBJ2-7, with 10 bases fitting TRBD1. CDR1 is MDHEN, CDR2 SYDVKM, per germline. V was pared by 5 bases and J by 3 bases, with 10 bases of the junction left unmatched. CDR3 length: 16 residues. CDR3 DNA: TGTGCCAGCAGTGAAACCCCCGGGACAGGGGTCTACGAGCAGTACTTC. This sequence encodes CASSETPGTGVYEQYF.

J is TRBJ2-2 and V is TRBV5-1; D ambiguous. The CDR3 has 14 residues. V was pared by 0 bases and J by 7 bases, with 10 bases between. Germline loops: CDR1 SGHRS, CDR2 YFSETQ. The CDR3, as DNA: TGCGCCAGCAGCTTGGGAAACGACGGCGGGGAGCTGTTTTTT. This translates into CASSLGNDGGELFF. Filled out from reference TRBV5-1 and TRBJ2-2, the complete variable domain reads KAGVTQTPRYLIKTRGQQVTLSCSPISGHRSVSWYQQTPGQGLQFLFEYFSETQRNKGNFPGRFSGRQFSNSRSEMNVSTLELGDSALYLCASSLGNDGGELFFGEGSRLTVL.

At least ten counts were recorded for this clonotype. The chain recombines TRBV5-1 with TRBJ1-1; D not resolved. Trimming took 0 bases from V and 0 from J, leaving 9 bases between them. This CDR3 spans 15 amino acids. Germline V gene lookup returns CDR1 SGHRS and CDR2 YFSETQ. CDR3 protein: CASSLGVGMNTEAFF. Written as DNA, the CDR3 is TGCGCCAGCAGCTTGGGGGTAGGGATGAACACTGAAGCTTTCTTT. The full variable domain, rest sourced from reference TRBV5-1 and TRBJ1-1, is KAGVTQTPRYLIKTRGQQVTLSCSPISGHRSVSWYQQTPGQGLQFLFEYFSETQRNKGNFPGRFSGRQFSNSRSEMNVSTLELGDSALYLCASSLGVGMNTEAFFGQGTRLTVV.

The rearrangement links TRBV5-1 to TRBJ2-4; D call uncertain. The CDR3 totals 15 residues. Per the germline V gene, CDR1 is SGHRS and CDR2 is YFSETQ. Between the trimmed V and J ends, which lost 2 bases and 2 bases, there was a span of 11 bases. The CDR3 sequence is CASSFSYQTKNIQYF. In DNA form, the CDR3 reads TGCGCCAGCAGCTTCAGTTATCAGACCAAAAACATTCAGTACTTC.